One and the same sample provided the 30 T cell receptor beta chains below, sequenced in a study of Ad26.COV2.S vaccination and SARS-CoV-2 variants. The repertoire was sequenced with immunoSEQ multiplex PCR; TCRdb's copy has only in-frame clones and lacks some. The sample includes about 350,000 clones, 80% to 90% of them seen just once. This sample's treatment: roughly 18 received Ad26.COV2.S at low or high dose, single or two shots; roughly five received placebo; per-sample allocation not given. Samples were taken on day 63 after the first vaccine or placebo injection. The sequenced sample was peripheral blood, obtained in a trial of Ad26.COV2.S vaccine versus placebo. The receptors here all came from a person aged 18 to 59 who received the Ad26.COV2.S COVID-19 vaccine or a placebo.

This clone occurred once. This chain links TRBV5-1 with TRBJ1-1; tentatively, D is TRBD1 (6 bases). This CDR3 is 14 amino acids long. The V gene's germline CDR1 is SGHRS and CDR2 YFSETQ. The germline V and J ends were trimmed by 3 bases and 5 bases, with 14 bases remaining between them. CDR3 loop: CASSSGTLFTEAFF. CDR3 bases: TGCGCCAGCAGCTCCGGGACATTGTTTACTGAAGCTTTCTTT.

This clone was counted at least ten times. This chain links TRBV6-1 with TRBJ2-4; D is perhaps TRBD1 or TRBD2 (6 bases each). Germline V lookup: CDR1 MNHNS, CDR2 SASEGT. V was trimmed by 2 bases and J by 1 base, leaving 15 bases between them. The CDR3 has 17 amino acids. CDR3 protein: CASSENGWGAAKNIQYF. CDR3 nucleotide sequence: TGTGCCAGCAGTGAAAACGGTTGGGGGGCGGCCAAAAACATTCAGTACTTC.

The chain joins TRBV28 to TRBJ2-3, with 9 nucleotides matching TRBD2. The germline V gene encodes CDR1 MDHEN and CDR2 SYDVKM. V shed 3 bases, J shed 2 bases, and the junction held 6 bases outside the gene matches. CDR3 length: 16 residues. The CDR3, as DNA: TGTGCCAGCAGTTTCATAGGGACTAGCCTCACAGATACGCAGTATTTT. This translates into CASSFIGTSLTDTQYF. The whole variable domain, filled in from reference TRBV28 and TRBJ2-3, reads DVKVTQSSRYLVKRTGEKVFLECVQDMDHENMFWYRQDPGLGLRLIYFSYDVKMKEKGDIPEGYSVSREKKERFSLILESASTNQTSMYLCASSFIGTSLTDTQYFGPGTRLTVL.

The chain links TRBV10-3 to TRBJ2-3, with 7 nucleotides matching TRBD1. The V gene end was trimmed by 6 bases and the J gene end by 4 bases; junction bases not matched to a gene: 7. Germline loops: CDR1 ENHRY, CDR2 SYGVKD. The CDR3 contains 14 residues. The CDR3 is CAIRQGSGADTQYF. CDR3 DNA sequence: TGTGCCATCAGACAGGGGTCCGGGGCAGATACGCAGTATTTT.

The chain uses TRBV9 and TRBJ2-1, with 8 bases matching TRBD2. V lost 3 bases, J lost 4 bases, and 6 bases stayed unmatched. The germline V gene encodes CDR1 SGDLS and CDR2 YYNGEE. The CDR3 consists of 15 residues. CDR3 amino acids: CASSASSGQYNEQFF. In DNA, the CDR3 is TGTGCCAGCAGCGCATCTAGCGGGCAATACAATGAGCAGTTCTTC.

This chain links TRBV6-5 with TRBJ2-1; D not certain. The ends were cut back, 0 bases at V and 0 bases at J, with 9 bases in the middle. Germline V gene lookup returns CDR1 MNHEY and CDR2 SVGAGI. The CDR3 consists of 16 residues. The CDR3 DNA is TGTGCCAGCAGTTACTCCGCCACGAGCTCCTACAATGAGCAGTTCTTC. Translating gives CASSYSATSSYNEQFF.

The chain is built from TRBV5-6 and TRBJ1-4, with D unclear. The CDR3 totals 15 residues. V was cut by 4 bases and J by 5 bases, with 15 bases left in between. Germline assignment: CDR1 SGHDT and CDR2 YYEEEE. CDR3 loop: CASSAAGSGNEKLFF. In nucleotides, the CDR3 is TGTGCCAGCAGCGCCGCGGGCTCCGGGAATGAAAAACTGTTTTTT.

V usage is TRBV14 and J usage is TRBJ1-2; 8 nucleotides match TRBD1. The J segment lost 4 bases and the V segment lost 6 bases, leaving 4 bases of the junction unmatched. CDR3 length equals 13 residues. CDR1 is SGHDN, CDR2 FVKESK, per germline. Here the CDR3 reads CASSQGAGYGYTF. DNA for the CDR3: TGTGCCAGCAGTCAGGGGGCCGGCTATGGCTACACCTTC.

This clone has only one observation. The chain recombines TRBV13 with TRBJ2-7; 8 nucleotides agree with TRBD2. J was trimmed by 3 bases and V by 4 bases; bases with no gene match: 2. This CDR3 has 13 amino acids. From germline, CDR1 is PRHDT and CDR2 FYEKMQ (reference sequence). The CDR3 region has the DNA TGTGCCAGCAGCTATACTAGCGGCTACGAGCAGTACTTC. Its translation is CASSYTSGYEQYF.

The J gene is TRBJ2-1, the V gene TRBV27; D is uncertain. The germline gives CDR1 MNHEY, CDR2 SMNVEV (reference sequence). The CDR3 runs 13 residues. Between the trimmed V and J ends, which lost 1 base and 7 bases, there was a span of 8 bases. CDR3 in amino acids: CASSLLSGNEQFF. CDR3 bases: TGTGCCAGCAGTTTATTGTCCGGGAATGAGCAGTTCTTC.

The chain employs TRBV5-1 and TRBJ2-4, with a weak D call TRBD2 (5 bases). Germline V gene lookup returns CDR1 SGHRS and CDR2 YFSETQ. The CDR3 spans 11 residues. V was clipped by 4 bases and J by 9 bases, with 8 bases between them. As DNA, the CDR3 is TGCGCCAGCAGCGGAGGTCTCATTCAGTACTTC. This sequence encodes CASSGGLIQYF. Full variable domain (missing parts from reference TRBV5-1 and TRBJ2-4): KAGVTQTPRYLIKTRGQQVTLSCSPISGHRSVSWYQQTPGQGLQFLFEYFSETQRNKGNFPGRFSGRQFSNSRSEMNVSTLELGDSALYLCASSGGLIQYFGAGTRLSVL.

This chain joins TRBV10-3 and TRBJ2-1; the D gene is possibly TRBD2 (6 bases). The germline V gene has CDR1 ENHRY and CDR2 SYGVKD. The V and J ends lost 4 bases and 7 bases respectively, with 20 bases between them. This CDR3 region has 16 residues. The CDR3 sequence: CAISAEGRGIPNEQFF. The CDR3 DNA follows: TGTGCCATCAGTGCTGAAGGCCGGGGGATACCTAATGAGCAGTTCTTC.

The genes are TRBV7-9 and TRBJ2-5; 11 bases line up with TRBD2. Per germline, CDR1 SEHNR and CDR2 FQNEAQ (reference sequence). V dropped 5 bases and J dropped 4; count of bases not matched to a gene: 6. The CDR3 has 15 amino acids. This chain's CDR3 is CASSPTSGGIETQYF. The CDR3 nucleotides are TGTGCCAGCAGCCCAACTAGCGGGGGAATAGAGACCCAGTACTTC.

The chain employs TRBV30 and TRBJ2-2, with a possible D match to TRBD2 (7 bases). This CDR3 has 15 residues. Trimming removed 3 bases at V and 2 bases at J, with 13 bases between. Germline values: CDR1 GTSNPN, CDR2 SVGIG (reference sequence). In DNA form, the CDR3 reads TGTGCCTGGAGCTTGCGGGGGCTCAACACCGGGGAGCTGTTTTTT. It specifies CAWSLRGLNTGELFF.

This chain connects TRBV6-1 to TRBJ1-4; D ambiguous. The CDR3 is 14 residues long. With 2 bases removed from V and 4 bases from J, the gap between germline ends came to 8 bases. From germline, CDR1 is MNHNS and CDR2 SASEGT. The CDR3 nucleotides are TGTGCCAGCAGTGAATGGCTGATTAATGAAAAACTGTTTTTT. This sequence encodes CASSEWLINEKLFF.

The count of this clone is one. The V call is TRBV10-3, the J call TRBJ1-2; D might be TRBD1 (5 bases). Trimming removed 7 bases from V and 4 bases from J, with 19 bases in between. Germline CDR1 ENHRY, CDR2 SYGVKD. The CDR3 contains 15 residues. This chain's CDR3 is CAITSRDQLGYGYTF. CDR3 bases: TGTGCCATCACCTCCCGGGACCAATTGGGCTATGGCTACACCTTC.

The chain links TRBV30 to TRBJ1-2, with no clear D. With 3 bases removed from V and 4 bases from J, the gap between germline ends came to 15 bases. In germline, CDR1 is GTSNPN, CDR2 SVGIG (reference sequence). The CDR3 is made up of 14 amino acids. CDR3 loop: CAWSPRAGAYGYTF. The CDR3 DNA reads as TGTGCCTGGAGCCCACGGGCAGGAGCCTATGGCTACACCTTC.

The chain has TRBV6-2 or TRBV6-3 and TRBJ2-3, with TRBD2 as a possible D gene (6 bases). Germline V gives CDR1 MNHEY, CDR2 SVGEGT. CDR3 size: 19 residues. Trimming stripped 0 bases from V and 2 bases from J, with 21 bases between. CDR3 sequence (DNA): TGTGCCAGCAGTTACTCGCGACTAGGCCCAAATTTCCTCACAGATACGCAGTATTTT. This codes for CASSYSRLGPNFLTDTQYF.

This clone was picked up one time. The CDR3 DNA reads as TGTGCCAGCAGCTTACTGGACGTTTCCTACGAGCAGTACTTC. This translates into CASSLLDVSYEQYF. The V gene is TRBV7-2, the J gene TRBJ2-7; D ambiguous. Germline values: CDR1 SGHTA, CDR2 FQGNSA. CDR3 length: 14 residues. V gave up 2 bases and J gave up 1 base, with 9 bases separating them.

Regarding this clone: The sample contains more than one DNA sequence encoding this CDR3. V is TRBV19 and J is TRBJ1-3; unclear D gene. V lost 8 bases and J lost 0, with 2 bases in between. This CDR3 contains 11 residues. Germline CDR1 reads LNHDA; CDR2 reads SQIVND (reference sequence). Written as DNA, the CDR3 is TGTGCCAGTTCCTCTGGAAACACCATATATTTT. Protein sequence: CASSSGNTIYF.

The CDR3 sequence: CASSSPTGVSYEQYF. The CDR3 DNA reads as TGTGCCAGCAGCTCACCGACAGGGGTCTCCTACGAGCAGTACTTC. The rearrangement links TRBV7-2 to TRBJ2-7; TRBD1 matches 8 bases. Germline V gives CDR1 SGHTA, CDR2 FQGNSA. The CDR3 is 15 amino acids. V was pared by 4 bases and J by 0 bases, with 5 bases of the junction left unmatched.

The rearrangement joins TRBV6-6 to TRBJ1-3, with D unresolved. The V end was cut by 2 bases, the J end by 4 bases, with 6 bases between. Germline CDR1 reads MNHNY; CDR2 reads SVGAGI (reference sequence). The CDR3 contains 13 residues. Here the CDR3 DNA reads TGTGCCAGCAGTTACGGGGAGGGAAACACCATATATTTT. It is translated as CASSYGEGNTIYF.

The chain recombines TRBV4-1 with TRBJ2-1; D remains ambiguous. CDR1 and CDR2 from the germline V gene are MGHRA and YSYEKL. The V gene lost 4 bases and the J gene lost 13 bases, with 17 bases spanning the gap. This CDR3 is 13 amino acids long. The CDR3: CASSPWSPGVQFF. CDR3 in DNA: TGCGCCAGCAGCCCCTGGTCGCCAGGCGTACAGTTCTTC.

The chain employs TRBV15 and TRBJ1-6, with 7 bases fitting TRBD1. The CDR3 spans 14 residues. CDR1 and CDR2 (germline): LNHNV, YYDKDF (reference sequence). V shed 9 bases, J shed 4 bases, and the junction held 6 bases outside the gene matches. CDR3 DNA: TGTGCCACGCAGGGGGATTCTTATAATTCACCCCTCCACTTT. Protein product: CATQGDSYNSPLHF.

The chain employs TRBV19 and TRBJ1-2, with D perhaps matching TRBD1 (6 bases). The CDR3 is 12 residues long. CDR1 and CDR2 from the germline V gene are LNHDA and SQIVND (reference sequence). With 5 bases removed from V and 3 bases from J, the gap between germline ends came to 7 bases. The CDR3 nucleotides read TGTGCCAGTAGTCAGGGGTACTATGGCTACACCTTC. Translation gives CASSQGYYGYTF.

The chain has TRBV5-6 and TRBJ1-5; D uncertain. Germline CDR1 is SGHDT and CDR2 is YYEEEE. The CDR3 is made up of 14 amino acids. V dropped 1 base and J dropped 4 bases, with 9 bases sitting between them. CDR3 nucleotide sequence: TGTGCCAGCAGCTTGTGGGTCTGGAATCAGCCCCAGCATTTT. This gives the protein CASSLWVWNQPQHF.

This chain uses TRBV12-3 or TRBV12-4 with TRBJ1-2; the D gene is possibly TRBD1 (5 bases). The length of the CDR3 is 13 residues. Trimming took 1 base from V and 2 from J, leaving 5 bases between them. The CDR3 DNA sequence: TGTGCCAGCAGTTTAGGGACAAACTATGGCTACACCTTC. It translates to CASSLGTNYGYTF.

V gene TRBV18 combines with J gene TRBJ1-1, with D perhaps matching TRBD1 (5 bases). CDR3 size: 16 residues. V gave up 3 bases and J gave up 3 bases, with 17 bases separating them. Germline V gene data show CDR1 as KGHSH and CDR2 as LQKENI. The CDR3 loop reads CASSPVRLGGDTEAFF. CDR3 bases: TGTGCCAGCTCACCTGTACGCCTCGGGGGGGACACTGAAGCTTTCTTT.

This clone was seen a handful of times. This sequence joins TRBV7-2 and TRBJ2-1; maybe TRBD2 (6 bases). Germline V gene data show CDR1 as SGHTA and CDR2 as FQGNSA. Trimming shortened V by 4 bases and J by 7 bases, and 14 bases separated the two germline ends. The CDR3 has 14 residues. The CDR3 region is CASSSDGGRNEQFF. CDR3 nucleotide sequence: TGTGCCAGCAGCTCAGACGGGGGTCGGAATGAGCAGTTCTTC.

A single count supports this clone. The CDR3 coding sequence is TGTGCCAGCAGCTTAGTGCGGGGGGTCGATACGCAGTATTTT. Protein product: CASSLVRGVDTQYF. The chain carries TRBV7-6 and TRBJ2-3; the match to TRBD2 covers 8 bases. Germline CDR1 reads SGHVS; CDR2 reads FNYEAQ. V was pared by 1 base and J by 6 bases, with 3 bases of the junction left unmatched. The CDR3 consists of 14 residues.